Presented here are 22 T cell receptor beta chains from one specimen sequenced in a study of blood T cells in healthy people across ages. The authors ran a second PCR of roughly 6 to 11 cycles using a sample-barcoded 5' primer and a J-beta primer mix. TCRdb processed the 5' RACE reads anew with MiXCR; each CDR3 protein has one entry. The sample consists of just over 1 million distinct CDR3 sequences, more than 40% of them appearing once. The sequenced material came from blood. Receptor source: a woman in her sixties or seventies in good health.

The J gene is TRBJ2-7, the V gene TRBV10-3; D gene uncertain. The V and J ends lost 3 bases and 1 base respectively, with 7 bases between them. Germline CDR1 and CDR2: ENHRY and SYGVKD. The CDR3 contains 13 residues. The CDR3 DNA reads as TGTGCCATCAGTGACGAGTCTTCCTACGAGCAGTACTTC. As protein: CAISDESSYEQYF.

This chain joins TRBV6-5 and TRBJ2-3; D is unclear. This CDR3 spans 15 amino acids. V lost 4 bases and J 1 base, leaving 12 bases between the germline ends. Germline values: CDR1 MNHEY, CDR2 SVGAGI. The CDR3 protein is CASSSPSAGTDTQYF. CDR3 bases: TGTGCCAGCAGTTCCCCCAGCGCGGGCACAGATACGCAGTATTTT.

This clonotype turned up a few times. V usage is TRBV7-2 and J usage is TRBJ2-7; TRBD2 agrees at 7 bases. The CDR3 loop spans 14 amino acids. Germline loops: CDR1 SGHTA, CDR2 FQGNSA. The J segment lost 5 bases and the V segment lost 5 bases, leaving 9 bases of the junction unmatched. CDR3 nucleotide sequence: TGTGCCAGCAGCCCCTATCGGCGGGAGCACGAGCAGTACTTC. Its translation is CASSPYRREHEQYF.

V usage is TRBV2 and J usage is TRBJ2-2; the D is unclear. Trimming cost V 4 bases and J 0 bases, with 9 bases left between them. The V gene's germline CDR1 is SNHLY and CDR2 FYNNEI. This CDR3 spans 15 amino acids. DNA of the CDR3: TGTGCCAGCAGTGCGGCAGGTGCGAACACCGGGGAGCTGTTTTTT. The encoded protein is CASSAAGANTGELFF.

This clonotype was counted between two and nine times. The rearrangement joins TRBV27 to TRBJ2-7; TRBD2 agrees at 11 bases. This CDR3 spans 16 amino acids. With V trimmed by 8 bases and J by 4 bases, 13 bases remained unmatched. Germline V gene lookup returns CDR1 MNHEY and CDR2 SMNVEV (reference sequence). Here the CDR3 DNA reads TGTGCCAGCGGCCCACTAGCGGGAGCCCTTGTGTACGAGCAGTACTTC. Protein sequence: CASGPLAGALVYEQYF.

J is TRBJ2-2 and V is TRBV27; the D gene is possibly TRBD2 (5 bases). The germline V and J ends were trimmed by 1 base and 6 bases, with 27 bases remaining between them. Germline CDR1 and CDR2: MNHEY and SMNVEV (reference sequence). The CDR3 is 20 amino acids. CDR3 in DNA: TGTGCCAGCAGTTTATTCCGGAGGTTCCCTACCGGGTCCAACTCCGGGGAGCTGTTTTTT. This codes for CASSLFRRFPTGSNSGELFF.

Details on this clonotype: Possible read error: a much larger clone is one base away. V gene TRBV6-6 combines with J gene TRBJ2-5; 12 nucleotides match TRBD1. Germline V gene data show CDR1 as MNHNY and CDR2 as SVGAGI (reference sequence). This CDR3 is built from 17 residues. DNA of the CDR3: TGTGCCAACAGTTACCATGGGACAGGGGGCGACCAAGAGACCCAGTACTTC. Its protein product is CANSYHGTGGDQETQYF.

This clonotype was detected a few times. This chain joins TRBV5-5 and TRBJ2-7; TRBD2 matches at 11 bases. J was trimmed by 1 base and V by 4 bases; bases with no gene match: 13. The germline V gene encodes CDR1 SGHKS and CDR2 YYEKEE (reference sequence). The CDR3 is 18 residues long. CDR3: CASSPGTVGLAASYEQYF. CDR3 bases: TGTGCCAGCAGCCCCGGGACAGTGGGACTAGCGGCATCCTACGAGCAGTACTTC. Drawing the rest from reference TRBV5-5 and TRBJ2-7, the complete variable domain is DAGVTQSPTHLIKTRGQQVTLRCSPISGHKSVSWYQQVLGQGPQFIFQYYEKEERGRGNFPDRFSARQFPNYSSELNVNALLLGDSALYLCASSPGTVGLAASYEQYFGPGTRLTVT.

V and J are TRBV2 and TRBJ2-3; TRBD1 might be the D (7 bases). The CDR3 contains 14 residues. The germline CDR1 and CDR2 sequences are SNHLY and FYNNEI. Between the trimmed V and J ends, which lost 8 bases and 5 bases, there was a span of 17 bases. The CDR3 DNA reads TGTGCCAGCTCTTGGGACAGCGGGCAAGATACGCAGTATTTT. Its protein product is CASSWDSGQDTQYF.

The chain joins TRBV18 to TRBJ1-4; tentative D call: TRBD1 (6 bases). V shed 6 bases and J shed 1 base, with 24 bases lying between them. The CDR3 is 19 amino acids. Germline loops: CDR1 KGHSH, CDR2 LQKENI. CDR3 coding DNA: TGTGCCAGCTCTCCTACCGGGACAAGACAAGGTGGAACTAATGAAAAACTGTTTTTT. Its protein product is CASSPTGTRQGGTNEKLFF.

This clonotype occurred a few times. This CDR3 reads CSVPGTRFNEQYF. CDR3 sequence (DNA): TGCAGCGTCCCCGGGACTAGGTTTAATGAGCAGTACTTC. V and J are TRBV29-1 and TRBJ2-5; TRBD2 agrees at 8 bases. The CDR3 totals 13 residues. Germline V lookup: CDR1 SQVTM, CDR2 ANQGSEA. V lost 6 bases, J lost 11 bases, and 14 bases stayed unmatched.

In nucleotides, the CDR3 is TGTGCCAGCACCAGTTTATACGGGTTTCGGCCCGAGAGTGAAAAACTGTTTTTT. This codes for CASTSLYGFRPESEKLFF. The J gene is TRBJ1-4, the V gene TRBV28; no reliable D call. The CDR3 is 18 residues long. Germline V gene data show CDR1 as MDHEN and CDR2 as SYDVKM. Trimming removed 7 bases at V and 7 bases at J, with 28 bases between.

The chain employs TRBV27 and TRBJ2-5, with TRBD2 matching over 10 bases. The V and J ends lost 5 bases and 5 bases, in that order; junction bases with no gene match: 5. Germline CDR1 and CDR2: MNHEY and SMNVEV (reference sequence). The CDR3 covers 14 residues. CDR3 in amino acids: CASSRLAGVETQYF. DNA of the CDR3: TGTGCCAGCAGTCGCCTAGCGGGAGTCGAGACCCAGTACTTC.

The chain links TRBV27 to TRBJ2-1; 8 bases fit TRBD1. The CDR3 totals 16 residues. CDR1 is MNHEY, CDR2 SMNVEV, per germline (reference sequence). The ends lost 3 bases at V and 2 bases at J; junction bases unmatched: 6. The CDR3 bases are TGTGCCAGCAGTTTTCTGGGACAGGAACCCTACAATGAGCAGTTCTTC. Its protein product is CASSFLGQEPYNEQFF.

The CDR3 sequence is CASSPRGREVPDTQYF. CDR3 nucleotides: TGTGCCAGCAGCCCCCGAGGGCGGGAGGTTCCAGATACGCAGTATTTT. The chain links TRBV9 to TRBJ2-3; 8 bases are a match to TRBD2. The junction had 11 bases not matched to a gene; V was cut back by 4 bases and J by 4 bases. Germline V lookup: CDR1 SGDLS, CDR2 YYNGEE. The CDR3 is made up of 16 amino acids.

V usage is TRBV20-1 and J usage is TRBJ1-4; D uncertain. The CDR3 spans 15 residues. Trimming removed 0 bases from V and 5 bases from J, with 13 bases in between. Germline loops: CDR1 DFQATT, CDR2 SNEGSKA (reference sequence). CDR3 DNA sequence: TGCAGTGCTAGAGATATGGCAGGAGGAAATGAAAAACTGTTTTTT. Translation gives CSARDMAGGNEKLFF.

The V and J genes are TRBV7-8 and TRBJ2-1; 8 nucleotides line up with TRBD2. CDR3 length equals 16 residues. Losses at the gene ends were 3 bases for V and 0 bases for J; bases not matched to a gene: 4. The germline CDR1 and CDR2 sequences are SGHVS and FQNEAQ. In DNA, the CDR3 is TGTGCCAGCAGCTTCTTCGGGAGGGCCTCCTACAATGAGCAGTTCTTC. Its protein product is CASSFFGRASYNEQFF.

The V call is TRBV9, the J call TRBJ2-1, with 12 positions matching TRBD2. V lost 4 bases and J lost 7; bases outside the gene matches: 12. Germline CDR1 reads SGDLS; CDR2 reads YYNGEE. The CDR3 spans 17 residues. CDR3 DNA sequence: TGTGCCAGCAGCCCGACTAGCGGGAGAGGAGGGCAAAATGAGCAGTTCTTC. Its protein is CASSPTSGRGGQNEQFF.

The chain carries TRBV3-1 and TRBJ2-1; 13 bases match TRBD2. This CDR3 comprises 18 residues. Germline values: CDR1 LGHDT, CDR2 YNNKEL (reference sequence). Trimming cost V 0 bases and J 8 bases; bases outside gene matches: 10. CDR3 loop: CASSQDYELAGGGHEQFF. CDR3 bases: TGTGCCAGCAGCCAAGATTATGAACTAGCGGGAGGGGGTCATGAGCAGTTCTTC.

The V gene is TRBV6-5, the J gene TRBJ2-5, with a weak D call TRBD1 (6 bases). This CDR3 region has 16 residues. Trimming left V 5 bases short and J 4 bases short, with 20 bases between. Germline V gene lookup returns CDR1 MNHEY and CDR2 SVGAGI. CDR3 sequence: CASSPPGTRSAETQYF. DNA of the CDR3: TGTGCCAGCAGTCCTCCTGGGACACGATCAGCAGAGACCCAGTACTTC.

As to this clonotype: A much larger clone sits a single nucleotide away, making a read error possible. The chain joins TRBV12-3 or TRBV12-4 to TRBJ2-3; perhaps D is TRBD1 or TRBD2 (5 bases each). V was trimmed by 5 bases and J by 3 bases, leaving 15 bases between them. This CDR3 spans 15 amino acids. CDR3 protein: CASSPTGARTDTQYF. For the CDR3, the DNA is TGTGCCAGCAGTCCCACCGGGGCCAGAACAGATACGCAGTATTTT.

This sequence joins TRBV7-8 and TRBJ1-5; D ambiguous. The CDR3 consists of 18 residues. Trimming left V 2 bases short and J 0 bases short, with 17 bases between. The germline CDR1 and CDR2 sequences are SGHVS and FQNEAQ. The DNA for the CDR3 is TGTGCCAGCAGCTTAATGAGGGCCGACCCTTATAGCAATCAGCCCCAGCATTTT. Translating it yields CASSLMRADPYSNQPQHF.